This T cell receptor beta chain emerged from a study of T cell changes during pregnancy in multiple sclerosis. The table came from immunoSEQ multiplex PCR; TCRdb's copy has only in-frame clones and leaves some out. The table shows 50,000 to 55,000 clones, with roughly nine tenths occurring only once. The specimen was CD4+ T cells from peripheral blood mononuclear cells, collected after pregnancy. The TCR was taken from a female donor with multiple sclerosis, enrolled in a pregnancy study.

CDR3 protein: CASSVRWAQETQYF. CDR3 sequence (DNA): TGTGCCAGCAGCGTTCGCTGGGCACAAGAGACCCAGTACTTC. The chain is built from TRBV9 and TRBJ2-5, with D unresolved. The length of the CDR3 is 14 residues. With 2 bases removed from V and 2 bases from J, the gap between germline ends came to 10 bases. Germline V gene lookup returns CDR1 SGDLS and CDR2 YYNGEE. The full variable domain, completed using reference TRBV9 and TRBJ2-5, is DSGVTQTPKHLITATGQRVTLRCSPRSGDLSVYWYQQSLDQGLQFLIQYYNGEERAKGNILERFSAQQFPDLHSELNLSSLELGDSALYFCASSVRWAQETQYFGPGTRLLVL.